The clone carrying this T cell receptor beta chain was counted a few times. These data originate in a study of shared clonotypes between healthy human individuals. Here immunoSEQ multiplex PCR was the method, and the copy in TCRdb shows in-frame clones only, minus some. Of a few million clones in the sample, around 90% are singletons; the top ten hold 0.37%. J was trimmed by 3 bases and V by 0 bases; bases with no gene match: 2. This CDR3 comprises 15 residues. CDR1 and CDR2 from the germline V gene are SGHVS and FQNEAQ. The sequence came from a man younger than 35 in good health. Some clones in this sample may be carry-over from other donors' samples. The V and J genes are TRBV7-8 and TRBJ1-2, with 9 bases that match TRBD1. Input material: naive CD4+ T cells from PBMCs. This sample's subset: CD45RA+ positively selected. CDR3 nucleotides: TGTGCCAGCAGCTTAGCGCGGACAGGGGACTATGGCTACACCTTC. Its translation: CASSLARTGDYGYTF.